The 16 T cell receptor beta chains below come from one sample, sequenced in a study of T cell changes during pregnancy in multiple sclerosis. Some clones are missing from TCRdb's copy, which holds only in-frame ones; the method was immunoSEQ multiplex PCR. Among about 51,000 clones listed, roughly 94% were seen once. The material was CD4+ T cells from peripheral blood mononuclear cells, obtained in the second trimester of pregnancy. Every receptor here comes from a female donor with multiple sclerosis, enrolled in a pregnancy study.

V usage is TRBV7-3 and J usage is TRBJ2-7; D is perhaps TRBD2 (6 bases). In germline, CDR1 is SGHTA, CDR2 FQGTGA. With 1 base removed from V and 0 bases from J, the gap between germline ends came to 7 bases. The CDR3 extends over 14 amino acids. CDR3 residues: CASSLNGGSYEQYF. In DNA, the CDR3 is TGTGCCAGCAGCTTAAACGGGGGCTCCTACGAGCAGTACTTC. Full variable domain (remainder filled in from reference TRBV7-3 and TRBJ2-7): GAGVSQTPSNKVTEKGKYVELRCDPISGHTALYWYRQSLGQGPEFLIYFQGTGAADDSGLPNDRFFAVRPEGSVSTLKIQRTERGDSAVYLCASSLNGGSYEQYFGPGTRLTVT.

The chain joins TRBV11-3 to TRBJ2-3, with TRBD1 as a possible D gene (6 bases). The CDR3 contains 16 residues. The V gene's germline CDR1 is SGHNT and CDR2 YENEEA. V gave up 2 bases and J gave up 0 bases, with 12 bases separating them. This CDR3 reads CASSLSDRSSTDTQYF. DNA of the CDR3: TGTGCCAGCAGCTTATCGGACAGATCTAGCACAGATACGCAGTATTTT. The full variable domain, with the rest looked up from reference TRBV11-3 and TRBJ2-3, is EAGVVQSPRYKIIEKKQPVAFWCNPISGHNTLYWYLQNLGQGPELLIRYENEEAVDDSQLPKDRFSAERLKGVDSTLKIQPAELGDSAVYLCASSLSDRSSTDTQYFGPGTRLTVL.

This sequence joins TRBV4-3 and TRBJ1-2; D is undetermined. The length of the CDR3 is 14 residues. Germline assignment: CDR1 LGHNA and CDR2 YSLEER. With 2 bases removed from V and 7 bases from J, the gap between germline ends came to 14 bases. CDR3 loop: CASSQFAGLSGYTF. Here the CDR3 DNA reads TGCGCCAGCAGCCAATTCGCAGGTTTGTCTGGCTACACCTTC.

This chain links TRBV6-5 with TRBJ1-2; TRBD1 agrees at 12 bases. Losses at the gene ends were 3 bases for V and 8 bases for J; bases not matched to a gene: 7. The CDR3 has 15 residues. Per the germline V gene, CDR1 is MNHEY and CDR2 is SVGAGI. CDR3 nucleotides: TGTGCCAGCAGTTATACCGGGACAGGGGGCCGCGGCTACACCTTC. It specifies CASSYTGTGGRGYTF.

V usage is TRBV5-5 and J usage is TRBJ1-4; D unresolved. CDR1 is SGHKS and CDR2 is YYEKEE in the germline V gene (reference sequence). The CDR3 covers 14 residues. V was pared by 3 bases and J by 8 bases, with 14 bases between. As DNA, the CDR3 is TGTGCCAGCAGCTCCTCAGTAACGGGAGAAAAACTGTTTTTT. Translated: CASSSSVTGEKLFF.

The chain is built from TRBV30 and TRBJ1-6; TRBD1 matches 8 bases. This CDR3 is 12 amino acids long. J gave up 9 bases and V 4 bases, and 2 bases lay outside the gene matches. Germline lookup yields CDR1 GTSNPN and CDR2 SVGIG (reference sequence). The CDR3 coding sequence is TGTGCCTGGACACAGGGGGTTTCACCCCTCCACTTT. This codes for CAWTQGVSPLHF. Complete variable domain (other parts from reference TRBV30 and TRBJ1-6): SQTIHQWPATLVQPVGSPLSLECTVEGTSNPNLYWYRQAAGRGLQLLFYSVGIGQISSEVPQNLSASRPQDRQFILSSKKLLLSDSGFYLCAWTQGVSPLHFGNGTRLTVT.

The chain recombines TRBV2 with TRBJ1-2; 10 bases are a match to TRBD1. The CDR3 length is 16 residues. Losses at the gene ends were 6 bases for V and 6 bases for J; bases not matched to a gene: 13. Germline V gives CDR1 SNHLY, CDR2 FYNNEI. This CDR3 reads CASRLIPGTGDDGYTF. The CDR3 region has the DNA TGTGCCAGCAGACTAATACCCGGGACAGGGGATGATGGCTACACCTTC.

The chain carries TRBV19 and TRBJ1-1; D possibly corresponds to TRBD1 (6 bases). CDR1 and CDR2 (germline): LNHDA, SQIVND (reference sequence). There are 14 residues in the CDR3. Between the trimmed V and J ends, which lost 4 bases and 6 bases, there was a span of 15 bases. The CDR3 reads CASSTVAGGPEAFF. The CDR3 DNA reads as TGTGCCAGTAGTACTGTCGCGGGGGGGCCTGAAGCTTTCTTT. Full variable domain (remainder filled in from reference TRBV19 and TRBJ1-1): DGGITQSPKYLFRKEGQNVTLSCEQNLNHDAMYWYRQDPGQGLRLIYYSQIVNDFQKGDIAEGYSVSREKKESFPLTVTSAQKNPTAFYLCASSTVAGGPEAFFGQGTRLTVV.

This sequence joins TRBV5-8 and TRBJ2-7; 12 bases agree with TRBD2. This CDR3 spans 16 amino acids. Trimming took 1 base from V and 3 from J; bases not matched to a gene: 5. CDR1 is SGHTS and CDR2 is YDEGEE in the germline V gene. CDR3 sequence: CASSLYRTSGDYEQYF. Here the CDR3 DNA reads TGTGCCAGCAGCTTGTACCGGACTAGCGGGGACTACGAGCAGTACTTC.

The V gene is TRBV9, the J gene TRBJ1-5; 9 positions match TRBD1. The CDR3 runs 14 residues. Germline lookup yields CDR1 SGDLS and CDR2 YYNGEE. Losses at the gene ends were 3 bases for V and 5 bases for J; bases not matched to a gene: 3. The CDR3 region is CASSGDRVDQPQHF. CDR3 nucleotide sequence: TGTGCCAGCAGCGGGGACAGGGTCGATCAGCCCCAGCATTTT.

This clone has a single count. The chain recombines TRBV19 with TRBJ2-5; TRBD1 is a possible D gene (7 bases). V lost 1 base and J lost 4, with 10 bases in between. The CDR3 has 14 amino acids. The germline CDR1 and CDR2 sequences are LNHDA and SQIVND (reference sequence). The CDR3 DNA is TGTGCCAGTAGTATAGGGCAGGGGGGAGAGACCCAGTACTTC. Translating it yields CASSIGQGGETQYF.

Details on this clone: The junction departs from the called germline gene at one end, perhaps through a read error. The rearrangement joins TRBV7-7 to TRBJ2-6; 13 bases align to TRBD2. This CDR3 has 17 residues. Per the germline V gene, CDR1 is SSHAT and CDR2 is FNYEAQ (reference sequence). The CDR3 DNA follows: TGTGCTAGCAGCCCGGGACTAGCGGGGACTGGGGCCAACGTCCTGACTTTC. This codes for CASSPGLAGTGANVLTF. Supplemented by reference TRBV7-7 and TRBJ2-6, the full variable domain reads GAGVSQSPRYKVTKRGQDVTLRCDPISSHATLYWYQQALGQGPEFLTYFNYEAQPDKSGLPSDRFSAERPEGSISTLTIQRTEQRDSAMYRCASSPGLAGTGANVLTFGAGSRLTVL.

The chain joins TRBV10-3 to TRBJ2-7; 11 bases align to TRBD1. The CDR3 runs 15 residues. The V gene's germline CDR1 is ENHRY and CDR2 SYGVKD. V shed 3 bases and J 3 bases; nucleotides not matched to a gene: 4. The CDR3 coding sequence is TGTGCCATCAGTGACGGGGGACAGGGGGTCTACGAGCAGTACTTC. Its protein product is CAISDGGQGVYEQYF.

This clone was seen just once. This sequence joins TRBV19 and TRBJ1-2; TRBD1 aligns across 8 bases. This CDR3 is built from 14 residues. The junction had 8 bases not matched to a gene; V was cut back by 3 bases and J by 8 bases. CDR1 is LNHDA, CDR2 SQIVND, per germline (reference sequence). The DNA of the CDR3 is TGTGCCAGTAGTATCGACAGGGGAGAATACGGCTACACCTTC. Translation gives CASSIDRGEYGYTF.

V usage is TRBV7-2 and J usage is TRBJ2-7, with a possible D match to TRBD1 (5 bases). The V gene's germline CDR1 is SGHTA and CDR2 FQGNSA. Trimming pared 1 base from V and 5 bases from J, leaving 9 bases between. The length of the CDR3 is 13 residues. CDR3 in DNA: TGTGCCAGCAGCTTAGGACAGTTCGACGAGCAGTACTTC. This translates into CASSLGQFDEQYF.

The chain has TRBV2 and TRBJ1-1, with D possibly TRBD1 on 6 matching bases. CDR1 and CDR2 (germline): SNHLY, FYNNEI. V was cut by 3 bases and J by 1 base, with 12 bases left in between. The CDR3 spans 15 residues. This CDR3 reads CASSDSGTPNTEAFF. CDR3 nucleotide sequence: TGTGCCAGCAGTGATTCCGGGACACCGAACACTGAAGCTTTCTTT.